The 10 T cell receptor beta chains in this list originate from one sample, sequenced in a study of shared clonotypes between healthy human individuals. TCRdb's copy holds only in-frame clones and misses some; the assay was immunoSEQ multiplex PCR. The sample lists about 480,000 clones, over 75% occurring once. Sequencing was performed on PBMCs. The receptor source for this set is a woman between 40 and 50 years old in good health. Some clones in this sample may be carry-over from other donors' samples.

This rearrangement joins TRBV7-3 to TRBJ2-1; D may be TRBD1 (6 bases). CDR1 is SGHTA and CDR2 is FQGTGA in the germline V gene. The V and J ends lost 4 bases and 9 bases respectively, with 13 bases between them. The CDR3 sequence is 13 residues long. The CDR3 reads CASSSPGQSEQFF. The CDR3 nucleotides are TGTGCCAGCAGCTCCCCAGGACAGAGTGAGCAGTTCTTC.

The J gene is TRBJ1-5, the V gene TRBV7-2; 7 bases fit TRBD1. The V and J ends lost 3 bases and 2 bases, in that order; junction bases with no gene match: 4. CDR1 and CDR2 from the germline V gene are SGHTA and FQGNSA. This CDR3 spans 15 amino acids. CDR3 coding DNA: TGTGCCAGCAGCTTCAGGGGGATTGGCAATCAGCCCCAGCATTTT. Protein sequence: CASSFRGIGNQPQHF.

In its sample, this clone was seen once. This chain links TRBV4-1 with TRBJ1-2; perhaps TRBD1 as D (5 bases). This CDR3 is built from 14 residues. Between the trimmed V and J ends, which lost 3 bases and 9 bases, there was a span of 17 bases. The germline gives CDR1 MGHRA, CDR2 YSYEKL. The chain's CDR3 is CASSQGTGTMRYTF. The CDR3 nucleotides are TGCGCCAGCAGCCAGGGGACGGGGACTATGCGCTACACCTTC.

This chain joins TRBV9 and TRBJ2-1; D gene unclear. CDR3 length: 13 residues. Germline lookup yields CDR1 SGDLS and CDR2 YYNGEE. V gave up 0 bases and J gave up 10 bases, with 11 bases separating them. The CDR3 is CASSVGDLGEQFF. The CDR3 bases are TGTGCCAGCAGCGTAGGGGATCTTGGGGAGCAGTTCTTC.

This clone was seen more than once but under ten times. The chain joins TRBV5-1 to TRBJ2-3, with 9 bases aligning to TRBD2. V lost 5 bases, J lost 2 bases, and 6 bases stayed unmatched. The CDR3 has 15 amino acids. The V gene's germline CDR1 is SGHRS and CDR2 YFSETQ. Here the CDR3 reads CASRDSGSPTDTQYF. CDR3 nucleotide sequence: TGCGCCAGCAGAGATAGCGGGAGCCCCACAGATACGCAGTATTTT. The full variable domain, rest sourced from reference TRBV5-1 and TRBJ2-3, is KAGVTQTPRYLIKTRGQQVTLSCSPISGHRSVSWYQQTPGQGLQFLFEYFSETQRNKGNFPGRFSGRQFSNSRSEMNVSTLELGDSALYLCASRDSGSPTDTQYFGPGTRLTVL.

The rearrangement joins TRBV6-4 to TRBJ2-3; 15 bases line up with TRBD2. Germline values: CDR1 MRHNA, CDR2 SNTAGT. The junction had 3 bases not matched to a gene; V was cut back by 6 bases and J by 5 bases. The CDR3 is 15 residues long. As DNA, the CDR3 is TGTGCCAGCAGCCAGGGACTAGCGGGAGGAGATACGCAGTATTTT. Its protein product is CASSQGLAGGDTQYF.

V and J are TRBV6-5 and TRBJ1-1, with D maybe TRBD1 (5 bases). The CDR3 length is 13 residues. Looked up from germline, CDR1 is MNHEY and CDR2 is SVGAGI. Trimming took off 7 bases at V and 3 bases at J, with 12 bases between the two ends. As DNA, the CDR3 is TGTGCCAGCAAACTCTCGGGGGACACTGAAGCTTTCTTT. Translation gives CASKLSGDTEAFF.

This chain links TRBV18 with TRBJ2-3, with a tentative D call TRBD2 (6 bases). V lost 4 bases and J lost 0, with 11 bases in between. The germline CDR1 and CDR2 sequences are KGHSH and LQKENI. The CDR3 has 15 residues. The CDR3, as DNA: TGTGCCAGCTCACAGTACAGCGGGAGCACAGATACGCAGTATTTT. Translated, it gives CASSQYSGSTDTQYF.

As concerns this clone: This is likely an artifact of a read error, given a far larger clone one base away. The V call is TRBV4-1, the J call TRBJ1-1; D may be TRBD1 (5 bases). The germline V gene encodes CDR1 MGHRA and CDR2 YSYEKL. The CDR3 runs to 13 residues. CDR3 sequence: CASSQRSGPPNLF. The DNA for the CDR3 is TGCGCCAGCAGCCAAAGATCGGGACCACCAAATTTATTT.

To note about this clone: A far larger clone lies a single base away; this is likely a read error. This CDR3 is also generated by other DNA sequences in the sample. This rearrangement joins TRBV27 to TRBJ1-2; the match to TRBD1 covers 8 bases. This CDR3 contains 13 residues. Losses at the gene ends were 6 bases for V and 7 bases for J; bases not matched to a gene: 7. CDR1 MNHEY and CDR2 SMNVEV come from the germline V gene (reference sequence). The CDR3 loop is CASRQGVGRGYTF. The CDR3 coding sequence is TGTGCCAGCAGACAGGGGGTCGGACGTGGCTACACCTTC.